This entry features one TCR beta chain sequence. Antigen specificity is unknown. PCR was performed using 60 Vbeta and 13 Jbeta primers. Generated by immunoSEQ multiplex PCR, the TCRdb table keeps only in-frame clones and is missing some. The repertoire shows some 75,000 clones; the top ten hold about 0.83%. The data are from a study of cytomegalovirus exposure and HLA in healthy donors. General study results and limits: The number of N-insertions in an Asian-associated ancestry cluster was reportedly below the roughly 700-donor mean in a later analysis. For most TCR sequences rarity was the rule, although some public TCRs occurred in many donors.

This sequence originates from a boy younger than 18 in good health and CMV-seronegative. The specimen sequenced was PBMCs.

The CDR3 DNA reads as TGTGCCAGCAGCTTGACCGGGACAGGGGAGGAGCAGTTCTTC. This translates into CASSLTGTGEEQFF. The V call is TRBV5-6, the J call TRBJ2-1, with 10 bases fitting TRBD1. In germline, CDR1 is SGHDT, CDR2 YYEEEE. The CDR3 is made up of 14 amino acids. Trimming cost V 1 base and J 10 bases; bases outside gene matches: 5.